The 30 T cell receptor beta chains given below trace back to one sample, sequenced in a study of human T cells and chemical hapten exposure. As for time point: pre-sensitization, week 0. Treatment noted: therapeutic diphenylcyclopropenone sensitization with weekly scalp DPC. One entry per CDR3 protein results from TCRdb running MiXCR on the RACE reads. The profile covers 65,000 to 70,000 distinct CDR3 sequences, with about 10% appearing a single time and approximately 5.5% taken by the ten largest. This material consisted of whole blood, taken in connection with sensitization to the hapten diphenylcyclopropenone (DPC). The receptors derive from a woman in her forties or fifties with alopecia areata. Some clones in this sample may be carry-over from other donors' samples.

There are many counts of this clonotype. V gene TRBV27 combines with J gene TRBJ2-7, with D perhaps TRBD2 (5 bases). CDR1 and CDR2 (germline): MNHEY, SMNVEV (reference sequence). The CDR3 loop spans 15 amino acids. Trimming shortened V by 3 bases and J by 4 bases, and 16 bases separated the two germline ends. CDR3 protein: CASSFWRATNYEQYF. The CDR3 DNA reads as TGTGCCAGCAGTTTTTGGCGGGCCACAAATTACGAGCAGTACTTC.

In this sample, this clonotype turned up many times. CDR3 loop: CASSQEAGDNYNEQFF. The CDR3, as DNA: TGTGCCAGCAGCCAAGAAGCGGGGGACAACTACAATGAGCAGTTCTTC. The chain uses TRBV3-1 and TRBJ2-1; 8 bases are a match to TRBD2. V trimming: 0 bases; J trimming: 3 bases; junction bases outside the gene matches: 4. The CDR3 consists of 16 residues. CDR1 is LGHDT, CDR2 YNNKEL, per germline (reference sequence).

This clonotype has at least ten counts. This chain connects TRBV29-1 to TRBJ2-5; no firm D call. The germline V and J ends were trimmed by 4 bases and 2 bases, with 5 bases remaining between them. Germline CDR1 reads SQVTM; CDR2 reads ANQGSEA. CDR3 length: 11 residues. The CDR3 DNA is TGCAGCGTTGTCGGTCAAGAGACCCAGTACTTC. It yields the protein CSVVGQETQYF.

The rearrangement joins TRBV6-2 or TRBV6-3 to TRBJ2-7, with unresolved D. The ends were cut back, 6 bases at V and 4 bases at J, with 16 bases in the middle. CDR3 length: 14 residues. Germline lookup yields CDR1 MNHEY and CDR2 SVGEGT. The CDR3 loop reads CASSRRIGQYEQYF. The CDR3 DNA is TGTGCCAGCAGCAGGAGAATCGGGCAGTACGAGCAGTACTTC.

The sample holds many counts of this clonotype. The V call is TRBV12-3 or TRBV12-4, the J call TRBJ1-1, with TRBD1 identical over 8 bases. Trimming removed 1 base from V and 5 bases from J; junction bases left unmatched: 9. CDR3 length: 16 residues. DNA of the CDR3: TGTGCCAGCAGTTTAGGCGGCGGCAGGGGGCTGACTGAAGCTTTCTTT. Translation: CASSLGGGRGLTEAFF.

This clonotype was detected ten times or more. V usage is TRBV20-1 and J usage is TRBJ2-2; D possibly corresponds to TRBD2 (5 bases). The CDR3 runs 13 residues. Germline CDR1 DFQATT, CDR2 SNEGSKA (reference sequence). Trimming pared 6 bases from V and 8 bases from J, leaving 16 bases between. Here the CDR3 reads CSAPGMERGELFF. The CDR3 coding sequence is TGCAGTGCCCCCGGAATGGAGCGGGGGGAGCTGTTTTTT.

The J gene is TRBJ2-2, the V gene TRBV7-2; tentatively, D is TRBD1 or TRBD2 (5 bases each). In germline, CDR1 is SGHTA, CDR2 FQGNSA. CDR3 size: 14 residues. V shed 3 bases and J shed 6 bases, with 11 bases lying between them. In DNA, the CDR3 is TGTGCCAGCAGCTTCGGGGACCCCCCCGGGGAGCTGTTTTTT. Protein sequence: CASSFGDPPGELFF.

This clonotype appeared many times. CDR3 DNA sequence: TGTGCCTGGTTCGGGCAGGGGAACTATAATTCACCCCTCCACTTT. Translation gives CAWFGQGNYNSPLHF. V gene TRBV30 combines with J gene TRBJ1-6, with D tentatively TRBD1 (6 bases). Germline CDR1 GTSNPN, CDR2 SVGIG (reference sequence). This CDR3 has 15 residues. Trimming left V 5 bases short and J 3 bases short, with 14 bases between.

The rearrangement joins TRBV20-1 to TRBJ2-4; D ambiguous. There are 13 residues in the CDR3. Germline lookup yields CDR1 DFQATT and CDR2 SNEGSKA (reference sequence). V dropped 3 bases and J dropped 0 bases, with 6 bases sitting between them. The CDR3 here is CSARKEAKNIQYF. The CDR3 bases are TGCAGTGCTAGGAAAGAAGCCAAAAACATTCAGTACTTC.

This chain uses TRBV27 with TRBJ2-6, with 14 bases aligning to TRBD2. The junction had 9 bases not matched to a gene; V was cut back by 6 bases and J by 2 bases. Germline V lookup: CDR1 MNHEY, CDR2 SMNVEV (reference sequence). The CDR3 has 19 amino acids. The CDR3 nucleotides read TGTGCCAGCAGGCGGGCGGGGACTAGCGGGAGAACTGGGGCCAACGTCCTGACTTTC. It codes for CASRRAGTSGRTGANVLTF.

This clonotype was recorded many times. The chain uses TRBV10-2 and TRBJ2-3; D perhaps matches TRBD2 (5 bases). CDR1 is WSHSY, CDR2 SAAADI, per germline. The CDR3 consists of 14 residues. Trimming cost V 6 bases and J 1 base, with 11 bases left between them. The CDR3 region has the DNA TGCGCCAGCAGAGTAGCGAGAGGCACAGATACGCAGTATTTT. Protein sequence: CASRVARGTDTQYF.

This clonotype was counted at least ten times. The CDR3 is CAWSVPARGAGELFF. The CDR3 region has the DNA TGTGCCTGGAGTGTACCGGCTAGGGGAGCCGGGGAGCTGTTTTTT. The chain employs TRBV30 and TRBJ2-2, with D perhaps assigned TRBD1 or TRBD2 (5 bases each). Germline V gene data show CDR1 as GTSNPN and CDR2 as SVGIG (reference sequence). V was clipped by 0 bases and J by 6 bases, with 14 bases between them. The CDR3 sequence is 15 residues long.

This clonotype has at least ten counts. CDR3 sequence: CSVEPQETQYF. The CDR3 DNA reads as TGCAGCGTTGAGCCCCAAGAGACCCAGTACTTC. The chain carries TRBV29-1 and TRBJ2-5; no clear D. The CDR3 length is 11 residues. Trimming took 3 bases from V and 1 from J, leaving 3 bases between them. The germline V gene has CDR1 SQVTM and CDR2 ANQGSEA.

This clonotype was seen repeatedly, ten times or more. The CDR3 DNA reads TGTGCCAGCAGTTTAGGGCGGGCGTTTCAAGAGACCCAGTACTTC. Encoded protein: CASSLGRAFQETQYF. The rearrangement links TRBV12-3 or TRBV12-4 to TRBJ2-5; D is perhaps TRBD2 (5 bases). The V end was cut by 1 base, the J end by 2 bases, with 11 bases between. This CDR3 comprises 15 residues.

The chain couples TRBV4-3 to TRBJ1-2; D uncertain. From germline, CDR1 is LGHNA and CDR2 YSLEER. Trimming left V 5 bases short and J 7 bases short, with 8 bases between. The CDR3 is made up of 11 amino acids. The CDR3 region is CASSSERGYTF. CDR3 nucleotides: TGCGCCAGCAGCTCAGAGCGTGGCTACACCTTC.

This chain links TRBV7-8 with TRBJ2-1; 9 bases align to TRBD2. The CDR3 spans 17 residues. J was trimmed by 3 bases and V by 7 bases; bases with no gene match: 13. Germline CDR1 SGHVS, CDR2 FQNEAQ. In DNA form, the CDR3 reads TGTGCCAGCAAATCAGAGATTAGCGGGAGAGTCTACAATGAGCAGTTCTTC. Translating it yields CASKSEISGRVYNEQFF.

Many counts were recorded for this clonotype. The gene calls are TRBV6-2 or TRBV6-3 and TRBJ2-3, with a weak D call TRBD2 (5 bases). Trimming removed 0 bases at V and 0 bases at J, with 7 bases between. Germline CDR1 is MNHEY and CDR2 is SVGEGT. This CDR3 region has 15 residues. This CDR3 reads CASSYSGLSTDTQYF. For the CDR3, the DNA is TGTGCCAGCAGTTACTCCGGACTTAGCACAGATACGCAGTATTTT.

The table lists this clonotype with many counts. This rearrangement joins TRBV20-1 to TRBJ2-1, with 7 bases aligning to TRBD2. Trimming at V came to 5 bases and at J to 4 bases, leaving 5 bases not matched to a gene. Germline V CDR1 and CDR2: DFQATT, SNEGSKA (reference sequence). The CDR3 has 13 residues. The CDR3 DNA sequence: TGCAGTGCTCAAAGCGGGACGTACAATGAGCAGTTCTTC. This encodes CSAQSGTYNEQFF.

This rearrangement joins TRBV18 to TRBJ1-4; D is unresolved. V dropped 6 bases and J dropped 8 bases, with 13 bases sitting between them. Germline CDR1 is KGHSH and CDR2 is LQKENI. The CDR3 is 13 amino acids. The CDR3 DNA follows: TGTGCCAGCTCCCCTCAGTTAGGGGAAAAACTGTTTTTT. Its translation is CASSPQLGEKLFF.

The genes are TRBV2 and TRBJ2-5; D call uncertain. The length of the CDR3 is 10 residues. CDR1 is SNHLY and CDR2 is FYNNEI in the germline V gene. V gave up 2 bases and J gave up 9 bases, with 4 bases separating them. The CDR3 protein is CASSEHSQYF. CDR3 nucleotides: TGTGCCAGCAGTGAACATTCCCAGTACTTC.

This clonotype was observed a few times. The CDR3 reads CASIRSRGSDTEAFF. The DNA of the CDR3 is TGTGCCAGCATCCGATCAAGGGGGTCGGACACTGAAGCTTTCTTT. The rearrangement uses TRBV5-6 and TRBJ1-1; TRBD1 is a possible D gene (6 bases). V was cut by 6 bases and J by 3 bases, with 18 bases left in between. The germline gives CDR1 SGHDT, CDR2 YYEEEE. The CDR3 extends over 15 amino acids.

This clonotype showed up many times. The V and J genes are TRBV7-2 and TRBJ2-3, with D unclear. Germline lookup yields CDR1 SGHTA and CDR2 FQGNSA. V lost 0 bases to trimming and J lost 5 bases, with 9 bases between them. The CDR3 totals 14 residues. This CDR3 is CASSLAPERDTQYF. DNA for the CDR3: TGTGCCAGCAGCTTAGCGCCAGAGAGAGATACGCAGTATTTT.

The V and J genes are TRBV5-1 and TRBJ2-1, with 7 bases matching TRBD1. J was trimmed by 12 bases and V by 4 bases; bases with no gene match: 7. Germline CDR1 reads SGHRS; CDR2 reads YFSETQ. The CDR3 totals 12 residues. CDR3 amino acids: CASSNTGESQFF. In DNA, the CDR3 is TGCGCCAGCAGCAATACAGGGGAATCGCAGTTCTTC.

This clonotype was observed a few times. The chain links TRBV20-1 to TRBJ2-7; 8 bases map to TRBD2. The germline CDR1 and CDR2 sequences are DFQATT and SNEGSKA (reference sequence). There are 13 residues in the CDR3. V lost 6 bases and J lost 4; bases outside the gene matches: 8. This CDR3 is CSAARREAYEQYF. For the CDR3, the DNA is TGCAGTGCCGCGAGGCGGGAGGCGTACGAGCAGTACTTC.

This clonotype came up many times. The chain links TRBV7-8 to TRBJ2-1, with TRBD2 as a possible D gene (6 bases). Trimming left V 7 bases short and J 8 bases short, with 24 bases between. The CDR3 is 16 residues long. Looked up from germline, CDR1 is SGHVS and CDR2 is FQNEAQ. The chain's CDR3 is CASTIRRGREWDEQFF. In DNA, the CDR3 is TGTGCCAGCACCATTAGAAGGGGACGGGAGTGGGATGAGCAGTTCTTC.

This clonotype has ten or more counts. The chain uses TRBV29-1 and TRBJ1-1; the D is unclear. This CDR3 is 11 amino acids long. Germline V gives CDR1 SQVTM, CDR2 ANQGSEA. The ends were cut back, 3 bases at V and 6 bases at J, with 8 bases in the middle. The CDR3 DNA reads as TGCAGCGTTGACTTCGGGGCTGAAGCTTTCTTT. Residues: CSVDFGAEAFF. Together with reference TRBV29-1 and TRBJ1-1, the CDR3 gives the full variable domain: SAVISQKPSRDICQRGTSLTIQCQVDSQVTMMFWYRQQPGQSLTLIATANQGSEATYESGFVIDKFPISRPNLTFSTLTVSNMSPEDSSIYLCSVDFGAEAFFGQGTRLTVV.

This clonotype was counted many times. This chain uses TRBV2 with TRBJ2-1; no reliable D call. In germline, CDR1 is SNHLY, CDR2 FYNNEI. V shed 5 bases and J shed 0 bases, with 5 bases lying between them. The CDR3 has 13 residues. The CDR3 DNA reads as TGTGCCAGCAGTCTTTACTCCTACAATGAGCAGTTCTTC. Its translation: CASSLYSYNEQFF.

The chain combines TRBV2 with TRBJ1-5, with D unresolved. There are 15 residues in the CDR3. The germline V and J ends were trimmed by 7 bases and 4 bases, with 17 bases remaining between them. From germline, CDR1 is SNHLY and CDR2 FYNNEI. The CDR3 reads CASTPTVSPNQPQHF. The CDR3 coding sequence is TGTGCCAGCACCCCGACGGTTTCACCTAATCAGCCCCAGCATTTT.

This clonotype was seen a handful of times. The chain is built from TRBV4-3 and TRBJ2-3; D gene unclear. In germline, CDR1 is LGHNA, CDR2 YSLEER. CDR3 length: 16 amino acids. The ends were cut back, 0 bases at V and 1 base at J, with 11 bases in the middle. CDR3 protein: CASSQDLSEGTDTQYF. CDR3 in DNA: TGCGCCAGCAGCCAAGATCTTTCGGAAGGCACAGATACGCAGTATTTT.

This clonotype appeared many times. The DNA for the CDR3 is TGTGCCACTTCCCTCGGGGGGTACGAGCAGTACTTC. It codes for CATSLGGYEQYF. The chain recombines TRBV28 with TRBJ2-7; 7 bases align to TRBD2. The CDR3 runs 12 residues. V trimming: 10 bases; J trimming: 4 bases; junction bases outside the gene matches: 7. CDR1 and CDR2 from the germline V gene are MDHEN and SYDVKM.